This is a list of T cell receptor beta chains from one sample in a study of beta chain features in type 1 diabetes. TCRdb's copy holds only in-frame clones and misses some; the assay was immunoSEQ multiplex PCR. Of approximately 150,000 clones detected, more than 9% appear once; the ten largest clones hold 1% to 1.5%. What was sequenced was naive CD4+ T cells from blood. All receptors come from a young man in good health. Each CDR3 is given with its conserved first and last residue. A D gene is named only where the DNA matches it firmly. Size values are once, few and many counts, or a class for expanded clones, and some rows have none.

len	d_gene	v_gene	abundance	j_gene	CDR3nt	CDR3aa
11	-	TRBV20-1	few	TRBJ2-7	TGCAGTGCTACACAGGGCTACGAGCAGTACTTC	CSATQGYEQYF
14	-	TRBV7-2	few	TRBJ2-7	TGTGCCAGCAGCTTAGCGCAGGGCCGGTACGAGCAGTACTTC	CASSLAQGRYEQYF
15	-	TRBV11-2	many	TRBJ2-6	TGTGCCAGCAGCCATCACAGCTCTGGGGCCAACGTCCTGACTTTC	CASSHHSSGANVLTF
17	TRBD1	TRBV7-9	many	TRBJ2-5	TGTGCCAGCAGCTTAGCCGGGACAGCAAGTCTACAAGAGACCCAGTACTTC	CASSLAGTASLQETQYF
14	-	TRBV18	few	TRBJ1-5	TGTGCCAGCTCACCGTCGGAGCGCAATCAGCCCCAGCATTTT	CASSPSERNQPQHF
12	-	TRBV5-1	many	TRBJ2-2	TGCGCCAGCAGCCCCGAGAGGGGGGAGCTGTTTTTT	CASSPERGELFF
15	TRBD1	TRBV6-5	few	TRBJ1-2	TGTGCCAGCAGTTTTCGGGACAGGGGATCGTATGGCTACACCTTC	CASSFRDRGSYGYTF
14	TRBD1	TRBV28	many	TRBJ2-7	TGTGCCAGCAGGGGAGCGGACAGGTCCCCTATTGGGTACTTC	CASRGADRSPIGYF
15	TRBD2	TRBV10-3	few	TRBJ2-5	TGTGCCATGGGATCCGGGACTACCAGTCGGGAGACCCAGTACTTC	CAMGSGTTSRETQYF
14	-	TRBV29-1	many	TRBJ2-2	TGCAGCGTTGAATTACGGCAGGGAGGAGAGGAGCTGTTTTTT	CSVELRQGGEELFF
14	TRBD2	TRBV29-1	few	TRBJ2-5	TGCAGCGTCCAACTAGCGGGGGGGCTGGAGACCCAGTACTTC	CSVQLAGGLETQYF
16	TRBD2	TRBV7-9	many	TRBJ2-3	TGTGCCAGCAGCGAAGGGGAGCGGGGAGGAGGAGATACGCAGTATTTT	CASSEGERGGGDTQYF
17	TRBD2	TRBV5-6	few	TRBJ2-5	TGTGCCAGCAGCTTGGGGCGTGTAGCGGGGGGCTTGGAGACCCAGTACTTC	CASSLGRVAGGLETQYF
17	TRBD2	TRBV4-2	few	TRBJ2-3	TGTGCCAGCAGCCAAGCCTTAGCGGGGCCTAGCACAGATACGCAGTATTTT	CASSQALAGPSTDTQYF
16	-	TRBV6-6	-	TRBJ2-2	TGTGCCAGCAGTTCGACCGACAGGATCGACACCGGGGAGCTGTTTTTT	CASSSTDRIDTGELFF
16	-	TRBV2	-	TRBJ1-2	TGTGCCAGCAGGTCATATCGGGACACCAAGAACTATGGCTACACCTTC	CASRSYRDTKNYGYTF
13	TRBD1	TRBV7-2	-	TRBJ2-7	TGTGCCAGCAGCTCGGACAGGTGGGGGGAGCAGTACTTC	CASSSDRWGEQYF
16	TRBD1	TRBV5-3	-	TRBJ2-1	TGTGCCAGAAGCTCTTCCGGGACAGGGGTCGTGGATGAGCAGTTCTTC	CARSSSGTGVVDEQFF
12	-	TRBV9	-	TRBJ2-1	TGTGCCAGCAGCGTAGAGGGGTATGAGCAGTTCTTC	CASSVEGYEQFF
14	TRBD2	TRBV7-8	-	TRBJ2-3	TGTGCCAGCAGCTCCCTGGCGGGGGGGTTTACGCAGTATTTT	CASSSLAGGFTQYF
14	-	TRBV2	-	TRBJ2-7	TGTGCCAGCAGCGGGCGGGGCAATACCTACGAGCAGTACTTC	CASSGRGNTYEQYF
17	TRBD2	TRBV5-4	-	TRBJ2-2	TGTGCCAGCAGCCAAGGACTAGCGGGGAAATACACCGGGGAGCTGTTTTTT	CASSQGLAGKYTGELFF
14	TRBD1	TRBV2	few	TRBJ2-5	TGTGCCAGCAGACTAACAGGGGTTAGAGAGACCCAGTACTTC	CASRLTGVRETQYF
14	-	TRBV9	few	TRBJ2-1	TGTGCCAGCAGCGTAGGGGGACTGGGCAGTGATCAGTTCTTC	CASSVGGLGSDQFF